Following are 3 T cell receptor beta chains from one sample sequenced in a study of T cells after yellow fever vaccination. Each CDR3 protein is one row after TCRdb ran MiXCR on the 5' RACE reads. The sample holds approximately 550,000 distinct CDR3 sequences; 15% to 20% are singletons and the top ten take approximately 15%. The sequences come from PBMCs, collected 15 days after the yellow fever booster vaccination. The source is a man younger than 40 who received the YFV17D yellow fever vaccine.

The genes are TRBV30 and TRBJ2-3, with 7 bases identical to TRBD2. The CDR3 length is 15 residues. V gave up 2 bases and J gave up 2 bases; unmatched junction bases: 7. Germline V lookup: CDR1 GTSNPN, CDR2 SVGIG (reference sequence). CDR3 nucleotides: TGTGCCTGGAGTTCCGGGACTACATTCACAGATACGCAGTATTTT. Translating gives CAWSSGTTFTDTQYF.

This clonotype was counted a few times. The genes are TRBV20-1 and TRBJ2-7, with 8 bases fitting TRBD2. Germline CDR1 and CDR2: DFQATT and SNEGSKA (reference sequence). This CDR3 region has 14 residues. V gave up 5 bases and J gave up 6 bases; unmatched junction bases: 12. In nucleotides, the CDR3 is TGCAGTGCTCCCCTGACTAGCGCGGTTGGCGAGCAGTACTTC. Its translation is CSAPLTSAVGEQYF.

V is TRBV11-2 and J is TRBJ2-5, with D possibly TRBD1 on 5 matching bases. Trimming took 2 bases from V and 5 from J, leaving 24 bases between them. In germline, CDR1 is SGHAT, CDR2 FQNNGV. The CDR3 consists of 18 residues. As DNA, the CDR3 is TGTGCCAGCAGCTTAATCGGTATTGGGGCGGTGGAAGGGGAGACCCAGTACTTC. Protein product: CASSLIGIGAVEGETQYF.